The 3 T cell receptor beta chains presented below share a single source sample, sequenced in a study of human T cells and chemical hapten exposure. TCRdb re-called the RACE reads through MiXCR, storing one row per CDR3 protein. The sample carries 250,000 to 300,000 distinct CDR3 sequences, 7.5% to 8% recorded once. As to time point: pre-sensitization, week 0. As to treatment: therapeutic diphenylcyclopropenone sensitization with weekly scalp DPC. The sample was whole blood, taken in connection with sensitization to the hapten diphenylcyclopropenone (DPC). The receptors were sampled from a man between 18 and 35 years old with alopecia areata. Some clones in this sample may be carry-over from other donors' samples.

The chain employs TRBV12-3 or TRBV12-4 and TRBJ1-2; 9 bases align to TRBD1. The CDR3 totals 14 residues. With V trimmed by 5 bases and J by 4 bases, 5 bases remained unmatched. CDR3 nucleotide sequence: TGTGCCAGCAGTCGCGGACAGGGGACCTATGGCTACACCTTC. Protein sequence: CASSRGQGTYGYTF.

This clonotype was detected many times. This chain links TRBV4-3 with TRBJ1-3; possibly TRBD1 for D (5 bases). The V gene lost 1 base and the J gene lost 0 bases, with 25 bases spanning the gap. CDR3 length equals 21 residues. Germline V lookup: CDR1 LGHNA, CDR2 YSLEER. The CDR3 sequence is CASSQVADSSPTPFSGNTIYF. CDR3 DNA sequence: TGCGCCAGCAGCCAAGTTGCTGACAGTTCTCCGACCCCTTTCTCTGGAAACACCATATATTTT.

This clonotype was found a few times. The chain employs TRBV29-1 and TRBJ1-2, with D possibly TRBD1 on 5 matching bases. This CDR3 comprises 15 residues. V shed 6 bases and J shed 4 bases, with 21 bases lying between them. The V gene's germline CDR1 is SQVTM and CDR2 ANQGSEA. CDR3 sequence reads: CSVRTDTLWGYGYTF. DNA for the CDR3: TGCAGCGTCCGAACGGACACCCTTTGGGGCTATGGCTACACCTTC. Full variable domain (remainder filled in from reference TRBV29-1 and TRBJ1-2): SAVISQKPSRDICQRGTSLTIQCQVDSQVTMMFWYRQQPGQSLTLIATANQGSEATYESGFVIDKFPISRPNLTFSTLTVSNMSPEDSSIYLCSVRTDTLWGYGYTFGSGTRLTVV.